The 17 T cell receptor beta chains below come from one sample, sequenced in a study of shared clonotypes between healthy human individuals. Some clones are missing from TCRdb's copy, which holds only in-frame ones; the method was immunoSEQ multiplex PCR. Here the sample spans about 2 million clones, roughly 96% being singletons. The sequencing sample was made of naive CD4+ T cells sorted from blood. Subset indicated: CD45RA+ positively selected. These receptors were collected from a man between 18 and 29 years old in good health.

This clone was recorded only once. The chain uses TRBV29-1 and TRBJ1-5; 8 bases agree with TRBD1. V was clipped by 3 bases and J by 7 bases; unmatched bases: 5. CDR3 size: 13 residues. The V gene's germline CDR1 is SQVTM and CDR2 ANQGSEA. CDR3: CSVEQGAGQPQHF. CDR3 DNA: TGCAGCGTTGAGCAGGGGGCCGGCCAGCCCCAGCATTTT.

The genes are TRBV15 and TRBJ2-7; possibly TRBD2 for D (5 bases). The length of the CDR3 is 14 residues. The germline CDR1 and CDR2 sequences are LNHNV and YYDKDF (reference sequence). V lost 0 bases and J lost 6, with 12 bases in between. The CDR3 loop is CATSRDPVAREQYF. The CDR3, as DNA: TGTGCCACCAGCAGAGATCCTGTAGCGCGCGAGCAGTACTTC.

The V and J genes are TRBV7-6 and TRBJ2-5; 9 bases line up with TRBD1. With the DNA end fitting TRBJ2-7 better, the J assignment may be wrong. The CDR3 is 18 residues long. Germline loops: CDR1 SGHVS, CDR2 FNYEAQ. The CDR3 coding sequence is TGTGCCAGCAGCTTAGCACCCACCGGGACAGGGATTACCTACGAGCAGTACTTC. Its protein product is CASSLAPTGTGITYEQYF.

This clone was picked up one time. DNA for the CDR3: TGTGCCACCAGAGTCGGGGGATCAGATACGCAGTATTTT. This sequence encodes CATRVGGSDTQYF. This chain links TRBV15 with TRBJ2-3; D perhaps matches TRBD2 (6 bases). V gave up 6 bases and J gave up 4 bases, with 11 bases separating them. CDR3 length equals 13 residues. Germline CDR1 reads LNHNV; CDR2 reads YYDKDF (reference sequence).

The chain combines TRBV27 with TRBJ2-2; 9 bases are a match to TRBD1. Germline values: CDR1 MNHEY, CDR2 SMNVEV (reference sequence). Trimming cost V 8 bases and J 4 bases; bases outside gene matches: 8. The CDR3 extends over 15 amino acids. CDR3 in amino acids: CASGAQGAGTGELFF. The DNA for the CDR3 is TGTGCCAGCGGCGCACAGGGGGCAGGCACCGGGGAGCTGTTTTTT.

The chain is built from TRBV27 and TRBJ2-1; a possible D gene is TRBD2 (6 bases). Looked up from germline, CDR1 is MNHEY and CDR2 is SMNVEV (reference sequence). The CDR3 loop spans 17 amino acids. Trimming cost V 3 bases and J 0 bases, with 15 bases left between them. CDR3 residues: CASSLGLARSSYNEQFF. CDR3 coding DNA: TGTGCCAGCAGTTTGGGTCTAGCGCGGAGCTCCTACAATGAGCAGTTCTTC.

The chain links TRBV7-2 to TRBJ1-4, with 8 bases fitting TRBD1. V gave up 4 bases and J gave up 8 bases; unmatched junction bases: 6. The germline CDR1 and CDR2 sequences are SGHTA and FQGNSA. The CDR3 contains 14 residues. The CDR3 nucleotides read TGTGCCAGCAGCTCAGACAGGGGCGAGGAAAAACTGTTTTTT. Its translation: CASSSDRGEEKLFF.

This chain uses TRBV2 with TRBJ2-7, with 7 nucleotides matching TRBD1. Looked up from germline, CDR1 is SNHLY and CDR2 is FYNNEI. The CDR3 is 15 amino acids. V shed 4 bases and J 4 bases; nucleotides not matched to a gene: 10. The CDR3 region is CASSGPGGRGYEQYF. CDR3 DNA: TGTGCCAGCAGTGGCCCCGGTGGCAGGGGGTACGAGCAGTACTTC.

Concerning this clone itself: This sample includes further DNA sequences coding for the same CDR3. The J gene is TRBJ1-5, the V gene TRBV7-2, with D tentatively TRBD1 (5 bases). The CDR3 is made up of 15 amino acids. The germline V and J ends were trimmed by 1 base and 1 base, with 8 bases remaining between them. Per the germline V gene, CDR1 is SGHTA and CDR2 is FQGNSA. The DNA of the CDR3 is TGTGCCAGCAGCTTAGTAGGGACGAGCAATCAGCCCCAGCATTTT. As protein: CASSLVGTSNQPQHF.

This sequence joins TRBV6-5 and TRBJ1-4; D unclear. The CDR3 is 15 amino acids. Deletions cut 0 bases from V and 10 bases from J, with 15 bases between. Germline CDR1 MNHEY, CDR2 SVGAGI. CDR3 sequence (DNA): TGTGCCAGCAGTTACTCGACAACCTACTCGGGAAAACTGTTTTTT. This codes for CASSYSTTYSGKLFF.

The chain recombines TRBV28 with TRBJ2-2; 10 bases agree with TRBD2. Germline V CDR1 and CDR2: MDHEN, SYDVKM. CDR3 length: 16 amino acids. The ends lost 4 bases at V and 5 bases at J; junction bases unmatched: 7. CDR3 sequence reads: CASSSSGGKRTGELFF. CDR3 sequence (DNA): TGTGCCAGCAGTTCTAGCGGGGGAAAACGTACCGGGGAGCTGTTTTTT. Full variable domain (remainder filled in from reference TRBV28 and TRBJ2-2): DVKVTQSSRYLVKRTGEKVFLECVQDMDHENMFWYRQDPGLGLRLIYFSYDVKMKEKGDIPEGYSVSREKKERFSLILESASTNQTSMYLCASSSSGGKRTGELFFGEGSRLTVL.

The chain combines TRBV4-2 with TRBJ2-3, with D maybe TRBD2 (5 bases). The length of the CDR3 is 17 residues. Trimming stripped 0 bases from V and 0 bases from J, with 13 bases between. Germline CDR1 is LGHNA and CDR2 is YNFKEQ. CDR3 sequence (DNA): TGTGCCAGCAGCCAAGATATGAACGGGAAGAGCACAGATACGCAGTATTTT. Protein: CASSQDMNGKSTDTQYF.

A note on this clone: Its ends do not fully match the called genes, so a read error is possible. J is TRBJ2-3 and V is TRBV11-3; no firm D call. CDR1 and CDR2 (germline): SGHNT, YENEEA. This CDR3 is 13 amino acids long. The CDR3 loop is CASSFNLLDTQYF. The CDR3, as DNA: TGTGCCAGCAGCTTTAACCTTTTAGATACGCAGTACTTT.

The CDR3 nucleotides read TGTGCCAGTAGTTTGGGACAGGGGACCGCTGGCTACACCTTC. Amino acids: CASSLGQGTAGYTF. This chain links TRBV19 with TRBJ1-2, with 10 bases aligning to TRBD1. The CDR3 sequence is 14 residues long. Trimming removed 5 bases from V and 7 bases from J; junction bases left unmatched: 7. Germline V CDR1 and CDR2: LNHDA, SQIVND (reference sequence).

The chain recombines TRBV6-1 with TRBJ1-4; D is undetermined. This CDR3 has 14 residues. Trimming stripped 4 bases from V and 4 bases from J, with 10 bases between. Per germline, CDR1 MNHNS and CDR2 SASEGT. For the CDR3, the DNA is TGTGCCAGCAGTGTAATAGGCTATAATGAAAAACTGTTTTTT. This codes for CASSVIGYNEKLFF.

The gene calls are TRBV29-1 and TRBJ2-7; D remains ambiguous. V lost 0 bases and J lost 7, with 7 bases in between. Germline assignment: CDR1 SQVTM and CDR2 ANQGSEA. The CDR3 contains 11 residues. The CDR3 here is CSVEEAAEQYF. The DNA for the CDR3 is TGCAGCGTTGAAGAGGCTGCAGAGCAGTACTTC.

The chain is built from TRBV25-1 and TRBJ1-2, with TRBD1 as a possible D gene (5 bases). The germline V gene has CDR1 MGHDK and CDR2 SYGVNS. The CDR3 has 14 amino acids. The V and J ends lost 3 bases and 4 bases respectively, with 12 bases between them. The DNA of the CDR3 is TGTGCCAGCAGTGATTACGAGGGGAGCTATGGCTACACCTTC. This sequence encodes CASSDYEGSYGYTF.